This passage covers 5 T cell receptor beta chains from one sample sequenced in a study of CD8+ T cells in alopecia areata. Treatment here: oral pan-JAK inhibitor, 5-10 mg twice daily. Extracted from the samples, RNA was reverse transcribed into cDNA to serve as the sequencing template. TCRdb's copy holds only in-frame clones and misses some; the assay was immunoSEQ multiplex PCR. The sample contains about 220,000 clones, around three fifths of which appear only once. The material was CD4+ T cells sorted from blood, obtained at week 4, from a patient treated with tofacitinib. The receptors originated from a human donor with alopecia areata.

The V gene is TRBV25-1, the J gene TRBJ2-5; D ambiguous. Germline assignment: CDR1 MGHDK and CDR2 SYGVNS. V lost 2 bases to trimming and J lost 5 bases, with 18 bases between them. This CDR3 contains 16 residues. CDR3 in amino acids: CASSEMATTRRETQYF. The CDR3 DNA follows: TGTGCCAGCAGTGAAATGGCAACAACCCGCCGGGAGACCCAGTACTTC.

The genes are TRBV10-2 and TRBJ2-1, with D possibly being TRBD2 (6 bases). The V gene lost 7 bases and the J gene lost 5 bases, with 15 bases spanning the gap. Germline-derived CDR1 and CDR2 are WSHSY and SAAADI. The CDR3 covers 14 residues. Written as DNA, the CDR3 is TGCGCCAGCACCCACAGCGGACTACACAATGAGCAGTTCTTC. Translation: CASTHSGLHNEQFF.

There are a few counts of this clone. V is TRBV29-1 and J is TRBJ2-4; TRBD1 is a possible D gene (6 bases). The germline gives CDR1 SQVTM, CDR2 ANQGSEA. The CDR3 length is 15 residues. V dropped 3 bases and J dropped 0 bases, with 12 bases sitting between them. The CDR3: CSVETQGLAKNIQYF. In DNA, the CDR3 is TGCAGCGTTGAGACACAGGGCTTAGCCAAAAACATTCAGTACTTC.

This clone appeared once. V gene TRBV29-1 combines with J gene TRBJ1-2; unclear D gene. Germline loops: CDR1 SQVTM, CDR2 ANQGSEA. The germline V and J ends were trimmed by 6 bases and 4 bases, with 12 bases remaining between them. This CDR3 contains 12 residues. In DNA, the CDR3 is TGCAGCGTGAAGACGGTTGGCTATGGCTACACCTTC. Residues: CSVKTVGYGYTF.

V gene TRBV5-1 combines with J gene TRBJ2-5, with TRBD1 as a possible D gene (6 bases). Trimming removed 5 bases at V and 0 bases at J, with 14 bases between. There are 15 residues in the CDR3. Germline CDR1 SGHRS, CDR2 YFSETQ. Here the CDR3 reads CASRGGVVYQETQYF. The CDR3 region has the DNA TGCGCCAGCAGAGGGGGAGTCGTGTACCAAGAGACCCAGTACTTC.